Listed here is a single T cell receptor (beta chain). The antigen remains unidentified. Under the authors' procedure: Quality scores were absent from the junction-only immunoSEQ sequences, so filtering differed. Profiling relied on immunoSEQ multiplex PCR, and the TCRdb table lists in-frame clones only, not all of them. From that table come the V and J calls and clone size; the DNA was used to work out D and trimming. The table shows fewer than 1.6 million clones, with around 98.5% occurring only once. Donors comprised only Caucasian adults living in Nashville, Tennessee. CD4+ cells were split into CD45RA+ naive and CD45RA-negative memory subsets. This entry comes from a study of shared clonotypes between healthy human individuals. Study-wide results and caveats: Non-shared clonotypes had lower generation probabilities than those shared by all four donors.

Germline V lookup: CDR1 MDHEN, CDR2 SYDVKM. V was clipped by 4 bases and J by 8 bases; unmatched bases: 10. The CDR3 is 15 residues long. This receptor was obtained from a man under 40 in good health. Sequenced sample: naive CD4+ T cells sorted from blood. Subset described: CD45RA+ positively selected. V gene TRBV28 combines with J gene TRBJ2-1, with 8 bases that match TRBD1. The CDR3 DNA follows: TGTGCCAGCAGTTCGGCCGGGACAGGAGGATATGAGCAGTTCTTC. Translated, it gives CASSSAGTGGYEQFF.